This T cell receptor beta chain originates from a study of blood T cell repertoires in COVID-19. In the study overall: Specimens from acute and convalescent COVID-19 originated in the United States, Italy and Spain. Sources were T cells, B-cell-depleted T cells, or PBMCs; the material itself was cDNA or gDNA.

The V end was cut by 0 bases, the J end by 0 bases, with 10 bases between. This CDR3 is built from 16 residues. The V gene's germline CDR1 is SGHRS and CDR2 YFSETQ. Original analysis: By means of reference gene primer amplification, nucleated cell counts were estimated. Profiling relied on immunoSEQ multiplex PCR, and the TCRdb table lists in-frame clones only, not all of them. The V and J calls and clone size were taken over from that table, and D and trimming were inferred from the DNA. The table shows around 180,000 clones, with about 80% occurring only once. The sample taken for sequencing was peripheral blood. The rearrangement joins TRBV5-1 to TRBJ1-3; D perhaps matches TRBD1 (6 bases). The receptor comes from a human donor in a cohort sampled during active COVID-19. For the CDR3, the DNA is TGCGCCAGCAGCTTGGCTATAGGGGGCTCTGGAAACACCATATATTTT. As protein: CASSLAIGGSGNTIYF.